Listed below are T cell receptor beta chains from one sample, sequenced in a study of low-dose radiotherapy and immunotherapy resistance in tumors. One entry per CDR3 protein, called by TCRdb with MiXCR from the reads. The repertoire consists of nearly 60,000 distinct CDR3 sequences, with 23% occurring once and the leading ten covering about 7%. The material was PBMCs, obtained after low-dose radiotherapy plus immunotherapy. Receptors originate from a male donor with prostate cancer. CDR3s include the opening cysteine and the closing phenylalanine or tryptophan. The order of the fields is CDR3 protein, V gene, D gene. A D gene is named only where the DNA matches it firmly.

CASKKDAQETQYF TRBV7-9 NA
CASSYARGSYNSPLHF TRBV6-2/TRBV6-3 TRBD1
CASSLDAGNEQFF TRBV5-4 NA
CASRPPRDKLGEKLFF TRBV27 NA
CANSGGQVAYEQYF TRBV5-1 NA
CASRRDSNNQPQHF TRBV2 NA
CASSLGPGARYEQYF TRBV12-3/TRBV12-4 NA
CASSYLGQGAHGYTF TRBV6-5 TRBD1
CASSQDRGGRFF TRBV14 NA
CASRSGGARPDEKLFF TRBV12-3/TRBV12-4 TRBD1
CSARDRLKQADLTEAFF TRBV20-1 NA
CASRLKAGVYEQYF TRBV3-1 NA
CASSPVEVGPAPAF TRBV6-1 NA
CASIPGGGEQFF TRBV28 TRBD2
CASSFGQTYGYTF TRBV19 NA
CASSNRGVNTEAFF TRBV12-3/TRBV12-4 TRBD1
CASSVSTGTNYGYTF TRBV9 TRBD1
CASSLVPGVGEQFF TRBV7-8 NA
CASSLGGARGIETQYF TRBV28 NA
CGATGSGANVLTF TRBV19 TRBD1
CASSLRGHQETQYF TRBV7-2 NA
CASRYPGTSSGELFF TRBV5-1 TRBD2
CASSVDTSGLDEQFF TRBV9 TRBD2
CANRRGLNTEAFF TRBV12-3/TRBV12-4 NA
CASSSAGGGNEQFF TRBV12-3/TRBV12-4 TRBD2
CASLDRFDTGELFF TRBV11-1 NA
CASSRDSYNEQFF TRBV3-1 TRBD1
CASSLQSSSYNEQFF TRBV7-8 NA
CASMSGFAEAFF TRBV12-3/TRBV12-4 NA
CASSDLSGLPTQETQYF TRBV11-1 NA
CSALAWTSVQETQYF TRBV20-1 TRBD2
CASSLRVAGFPSVSSYNEQFF TRBV27 TRBD2
CSVSQGLHSYEQYF TRBV29-1 NA
CASTPGTASYNEQFF TRBV27 TRBD1
CASSQQIRRGGLSTDTQYF TRBV12-3/TRBV12-4 NA
CASSSDSNQPQHF TRBV7-9 NA
CSARPGASGTATQYF TRBV20-1 TRBD2
CASSSSRAGVPPGPDTQYF TRBV11-3 NA
CASSLLGEYTQYF TRBV7-2 NA
CASSSGGQRNQPQHF TRBV7-4 NA
CASSPPGLAGLNEQFF TRBV5-8 TRBD2
CASIRSLGGYTF TRBV2 NA
CAISAAVGTNEKLFF TRBV10-3 NA